This TCR beta chain was identified in a study of circulating and synovial CD4+ cells in juvenile arthritis. Patients with active juvenile idiopathic arthritis donated these samples. Overall study results and limits: Vbeta family usage analysis did not detect the pathogenic-like versus bulk difference. Diversity here was lower than in bulk blood CD4 cells. Overlap with synovium rose as more T cells were sequenced.

Concerning this clone itself: The antigen is undetermined.

Germline V gene sequence: CDR1 SGHTA, CDR2 FQGTGA. V lost 5 bases and J 2 bases, leaving 18 bases between the germline ends. The CDR3 has 16 amino acids. Libraries were prepared by immunoSEQ multiplex PCR; TCRdb keeps only in-frame clonotypes and omits some of them. The table includes under 40,000 clones, 85% to 95% detected once. This TCR was sampled from a human donor with juvenile idiopathic arthritis. The rearrangement uses TRBV7-3 and TRBJ2-5; the D gene is possibly TRBD2 (7 bases). Sequencing was carried out using CD4+ T cells from blood. In DNA form, the CDR3 reads TGTGCCAGCAGCCCCCAGGGCGGGGGCCGTCAAGAGACCCAGTACTTC. Its protein is CASSPQGGGRQETQYF.